The 26 T cell receptor beta chains below were found in one sample sequenced in a study. One entry per CDR3 protein, called by TCRdb with MiXCR from the 5' RACE reads. Of about 5,400 distinct CDR3 sequences listed, 52% were seen once; the top ten hold around 4%. Source material: memory CD4+ T cells sorted from blood. Subset reported: memory CD4+ T cells, CD4+CD45RO+CD25-. These receptors all come from a female donor with breast cancer.

The chain uses TRBV6-2 or TRBV6-3 and TRBJ2-7; D might be TRBD1 (6 bases). The CDR3 runs 15 residues. V lost 2 bases to trimming and J lost 0 bases, with 11 bases between them. Germline lookup yields CDR1 MNHEY and CDR2 SVGEGT. CDR3 in DNA: TGTGCCAGCAGTTACATCGGACAGTCCTCCTACGAGCAGTACTTC. This codes for CASSYIGQSSYEQYF.

This chain uses TRBV7-3 with TRBJ2-6; D gene ambiguous. The CDR3 sequence is 13 residues long. V lost 5 bases to trimming and J lost 1 base, with 3 bases between them. From germline, CDR1 is SGHTA and CDR2 FQGTGA. The CDR3 nucleotides read TGTGCCAGCAGCGGGTCTGGGGCCAACGTCCTGACTTTC. Translation: CASSGSGANVLTF.

The CDR3 is CASSLQGDGFTEAFF. CDR3 sequence (DNA): TGCGCCAGCAGCTTGCAGGGCGACGGTTTCACTGAAGCTTTCTTT. The chain is built from TRBV5-1 and TRBJ1-1; possibly TRBD1 for D (5 bases). The CDR3 has 15 residues. Looked up from germline, CDR1 is SGHRS and CDR2 is YFSETQ. V lost 1 base to trimming and J lost 4 bases, with 14 bases between them.

The V and J genes are TRBV12-3 or TRBV12-4 and TRBJ1-1, with D possibly matching TRBD1 (6 bases). Trimming removed 2 bases from V and 6 bases from J, with 16 bases in between. CDR3 length equals 15 residues. The CDR3 DNA follows: TGTGCCAGCAGTTTAAAGCAGGGGTGGATACCTGAAGCTTTCTTT. This sequence encodes CASSLKQGWIPEAFF.

Regarding this clonotype: Mismatch with germline at one junction end may stem from a read error. The chain recombines TRBV2 with TRBJ2-7, with D hard to call. The CDR3 extends over 11 amino acids. Germline CDR1 and CDR2: SNHLY and FYNNEI. The CDR3 bases are TGTGCCAACAGTTATTCCTACGAGCAGTACTTC. Amino acids: CANSYSYEQYF.

The chain combines TRBV20-1 with TRBJ1-4; weak D call: TRBD1 (6 bases). Trimming shortened V by 0 bases and J by 7 bases, and 15 bases separated the two germline ends. Germline loops: CDR1 DFQATT, CDR2 SNEGSKA (reference sequence). This CDR3 contains 15 residues. The CDR3 region has the DNA TGCAGTGCTAGAGATCGGAACGGACAGCCTGAAAAACTGTTTTTT. Its protein is CSARDRNGQPEKLFF.

J is TRBJ2-7 and V is TRBV29-1, with D possibly TRBD2 on 6 matching bases. The germline CDR1 and CDR2 sequences are SQVTM and ANQGSEA. The V end was cut by 6 bases, the J end by 0 bases, with 12 bases between. This CDR3 comprises 13 residues. In DNA form, the CDR3 reads TGCAGCGTGAAACGGGAGAGCTCCTACGAGCAGTACTTC. Translation gives CSVKRESSYEQYF.

This sequence joins TRBV5-1 and TRBJ2-2; TRBD2 matches at 13 bases. The germline V gene encodes CDR1 SGHRS and CDR2 YFSETQ. Trimming at V came to 2 bases and at J to 4 bases, leaving 5 bases not matched to a gene. The CDR3 spans 17 residues. CDR3 in amino acids: CASSFRTSGRSTGELFF. The CDR3 coding sequence is TGCGCCAGCAGCTTTCGGACTAGCGGGAGAAGCACCGGGGAGCTGTTTTTT.

This clonotype appeared once. The chain couples TRBV5-1 to TRBJ2-3; D is unresolved. V was clipped by 3 bases and J by 2 bases, with 13 bases between them. The V gene's germline CDR1 is SGHRS and CDR2 YFSETQ. The CDR3 has 15 amino acids. CDR3 bases: TGCGCCAGCAGCTCGGGCCAGGCCTACACAGATACGCAGTATTTT. It codes for CASSSGQAYTDTQYF.

The V gene is TRBV11-2, the J gene TRBJ2-5; possibly TRBD1 for D (6 bases). Between the trimmed V and J ends, which lost 5 bases and 0 bases, there was a span of 16 bases. The CDR3 is 16 residues long. Germline V gene lookup returns CDR1 SGHAT and CDR2 FQNNGV. CDR3 bases: TGTGCCAGCAGCCCTAGTCGTGGACAGTACCAAGAGACCCAGTACTTC. It is translated as CASSPSRGQYQETQYF.

This clonotype was counted between two and nine times. The chain links TRBV20-1 to TRBJ2-1, with 7 bases matching TRBD1. J lost 0 bases, V lost 7 bases, and 3 bases had no gene match. CDR3 length: 13 residues. Germline V gene data show CDR1 as DFQATT and CDR2 as SNEGSKA (reference sequence). The CDR3 DNA reads TGCAGTGTCAGGGACAGCTCCTACAATGAGCAGTTCTTC. This translates into CSVRDSSYNEQFF.

CDR3 sequence: CAISYGPGGETQYF. In nucleotides, the CDR3 is TGTGCCATCAGTTACGGTCCCGGGGGAGAGACCCAGTACTTC. The V gene is TRBV10-3, the J gene TRBJ2-5; TRBD2 is a possible D gene (6 bases). Germline lookup yields CDR1 ENHRY and CDR2 SYGVKD. With 5 bases removed from V and 4 bases from J, the gap between germline ends came to 14 bases. The CDR3 has 14 amino acids.

This clonotype was detected a few times. The rearrangement links TRBV20-1 to TRBJ1-2; D remains unclear. This CDR3 contains 11 residues. Trimming stripped 5 bases from V and 4 bases from J, with 8 bases between. Germline values: CDR1 DFQATT, CDR2 SNEGSKA (reference sequence). CDR3 in amino acids: CSARRFYGYTF. The CDR3 bases are TGCAGTGCTCGACGGTTCTATGGCTACACCTTC.

The V call is TRBV18, the J call TRBJ2-7; 7 bases fit TRBD1. The CDR3 sequence is 15 residues long. Looked up from germline, CDR1 is KGHSH and CDR2 is LQKENI. V lost 3 bases and J lost 4; bases outside the gene matches: 9. The CDR3 region has the DNA TGTGCCAGCTCACCCACAATAGGGGGCTTTTACGAGCAGTACTTC. This codes for CASSPTIGGFYEQYF.

The chain combines TRBV10-3 with TRBJ2-5; 8 bases line up with TRBD1. This CDR3 region has 14 residues. Trimming took 6 bases from V and 1 from J; bases not matched to a gene: 4. Germline CDR1 is ENHRY and CDR2 is SYGVKD. The CDR3 coding sequence is TGTGCCATCAGCTCGGACAGGGCCCAAGAGACCCAGTACTTC. It yields the protein CAISSDRAQETQYF.

The rearrangement links TRBV7-6 to TRBJ2-5; TRBD2 matches at 7 bases. Germline V gene lookup returns CDR1 SGHVS and CDR2 FNYEAQ. V was pared by 4 bases and J by 5 bases, with 4 bases of the junction left unmatched. CDR3 length equals 13 residues. CDR3 region: CASSSLAEETQYF. The CDR3 region has the DNA TGTGCCAGCAGCTCGCTAGCGGAGGAGACCCAGTACTTC.

The chain links TRBV20-1 to TRBJ2-4; 12 bases match TRBD2. The germline CDR1 and CDR2 sequences are DFQATT and SNEGSKA (reference sequence). The CDR3 covers 15 residues. J gave up 4 bases and V 5 bases, and 6 bases lay outside the gene matches. CDR3 amino acids: CSAELAGGRKNIQYF. The CDR3 DNA reads as TGCAGTGCTGAGCTAGCGGGGGGGCGGAAAAACATTCAGTACTTC.

The V gene is TRBV7-9, the J gene TRBJ2-7; D unclear. The germline CDR1 and CDR2 sequences are SEHNR and FQNEAQ (reference sequence). This CDR3 is 14 amino acids long. V was trimmed by 3 bases and J by 2 bases, leaving 11 bases between them. The CDR3 reads CASSFDGEAYEQYF. DNA for the CDR3: TGTGCCAGCAGCTTTGACGGTGAGGCCTACGAGCAGTACTTC.

This clonotype is a singleton in its sample. This sequence joins TRBV6-5 and TRBJ2-1, with D uncertain. The V end lost 8 bases, the J end lost 9 bases, and 11 bases lay between the germline ends. The CDR3 loop spans 11 amino acids. The germline V gene has CDR1 MNHEY and CDR2 SVGAGI. In DNA, the CDR3 is TGTGCCAGCGGTCGATGGGGTGAGCAGTTCTTC. Its protein is CASGRWGEQFF.

This clonotype is judged large. The genes are TRBV12-3 or TRBV12-4 and TRBJ1-5; 8 positions agree with TRBD1. The CDR3 covers 15 residues. V lost 5 bases to trimming and J lost 1 base; unmatched junction nucleotides: 4. For the CDR3, the DNA is TGTGCCAGCAGTAGGGACAGGTTAAGCAATCAGCCCCAGCATTTT. This codes for CASSRDRLSNQPQHF.

The V and J genes are TRBV10-3 and TRBJ1-2, with D possibly TRBD1 on 5 matching bases. Per germline, CDR1 ENHRY and CDR2 SYGVKD. V was clipped by 10 bases and J by 9 bases, with 18 bases between them. The CDR3 is made up of 12 amino acids. The CDR3 coding sequence is TGTGCCAGCAGCCAAGGGACTTTAAGCTACACCTTC. This encodes CASSQGTLSYTF.

With regard to this clonotype: Its ends do not fully match the called genes, so a read error is possible. V gene TRBV11-3 combines with J gene TRBJ2-1, with no clear D. The CDR3 is made up of 15 amino acids. Germline assignment: CDR1 SGHNT and CDR2 YENEEA. The CDR3 coding sequence is TGTGCCAGCGGCTTAACTGGCAACTCCTACAATGAGCAGTTCTTC. Translating it yields CASGLTGNSYNEQFF.

This clonotype occurred once. V is TRBV7-8 and J is TRBJ2-5; D may be TRBD1 or TRBD2 (6 bases each). Germline V gene sequence: CDR1 SGHVS, CDR2 FQNEAQ. This CDR3 has 15 amino acids. Trimming took off 4 bases at V and 5 bases at J, with 17 bases between the two ends. The CDR3 bases are TGTGCCAGCAGCTGGGGACTGGGGGCCCGGGAGACCCAGTACTTC. It codes for CASSWGLGARETQYF.

This chain joins TRBV4-1 and TRBJ2-7; 9 bases are shared with TRBD2. This CDR3 is 16 amino acids long. Germline V gives CDR1 MGHRA, CDR2 YSYEKL. V was pared by 4 bases and J by 0 bases, with 7 bases of the junction left unmatched. In DNA form, the CDR3 reads TGCGCCAGCAGCCGCGGGGGGGCGGCCAGCTCCTACGAGCAGTACTTC. Protein product: CASSRGGAASSYEQYF.

V and J are TRBV20-1 and TRBJ1-6; D remains unclear. Germline CDR1 and CDR2: DFQATT and SNEGSKA (reference sequence). V lost 3 bases and J 7 bases, leaving 13 bases between the germline ends. The CDR3 has 14 residues. CDR3 nucleotides: TGCAGTGCTAGTCTCGGGCAGGAGAATTCACCCCTCCACTTT. Its protein is CSASLGQENSPLHF.

Only a few counts were recorded for this clonotype. This chain uses TRBV5-1 with TRBJ2-1; unclear D gene. The CDR3 loop spans 13 amino acids. V was cut by 6 bases and J by 5 bases, with 12 bases left in between. CDR1 SGHRS and CDR2 YFSETQ come from the germline V gene. CDR3 sequence (DNA): TGCGCCAGCACCCCTTTTCCGAACAATGAGCAGTTCTTC. Amino acid sequence: CASTPFPNNEQFF.